This T cell receptor beta chain was identified during a study of cytomegalovirus exposure and HLA in healthy donors. Study-wide points: For most TCR sequences rarity was the rule, although some public TCRs occurred in many donors. According to reports, the classifier identified cytomegalovirus status with high specificity and sensitivity. Among TCR beta chains, those listed as cytomegalovirus-associated numbered about 160.

With regard to this clone: No antigen is known for it.

From the approximately 110-subject validation cohort, which was separate from the roughly 610-subject first cohort, the donors were drawn. From germline, CDR1 is SGHTA and CDR2 FQGTGA. The CDR3 has 13 amino acids. With 5 bases removed from V and 7 bases from J, the gap between germline ends came to 15 bases. The table came from immunoSEQ multiplex PCR; TCRdb's copy has only in-frame clones and leaves some out. The sample consists of about 330,000 clones, 86% of them appearing once. The chain joins TRBV7-3 to TRBJ2-7; maybe TRBD1 (6 bases). The sample comprised PBMCs. The TCR comes from a woman aged 18-29 years in good health and CMV-seronegative. CDR3 protein: CASSQTGLEEQYF. The CDR3 DNA reads as TGTGCCAGCAGCCAGACAGGCCTTGAGGAGCAGTACTTC.